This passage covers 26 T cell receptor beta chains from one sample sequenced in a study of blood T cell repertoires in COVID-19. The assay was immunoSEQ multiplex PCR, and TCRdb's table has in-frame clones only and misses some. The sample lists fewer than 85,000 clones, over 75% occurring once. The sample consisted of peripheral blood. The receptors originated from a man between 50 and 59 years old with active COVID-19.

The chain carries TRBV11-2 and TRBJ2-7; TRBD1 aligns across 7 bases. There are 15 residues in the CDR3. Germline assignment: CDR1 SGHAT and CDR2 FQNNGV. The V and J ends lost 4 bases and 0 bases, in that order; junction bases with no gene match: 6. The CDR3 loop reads CASSSTGSHSYEQYF. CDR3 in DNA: TGTGCCAGCAGCTCGACAGGGTCACACTCCTACGAGCAGTACTTC.

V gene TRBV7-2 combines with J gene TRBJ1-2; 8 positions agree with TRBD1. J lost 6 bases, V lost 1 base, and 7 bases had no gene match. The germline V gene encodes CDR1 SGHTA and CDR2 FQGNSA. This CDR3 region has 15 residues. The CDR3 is CASSLVIRGQDGYTF. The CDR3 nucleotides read TGTGCCAGCAGCTTAGTAATCAGGGGGCAGGATGGCTACACCTTC.

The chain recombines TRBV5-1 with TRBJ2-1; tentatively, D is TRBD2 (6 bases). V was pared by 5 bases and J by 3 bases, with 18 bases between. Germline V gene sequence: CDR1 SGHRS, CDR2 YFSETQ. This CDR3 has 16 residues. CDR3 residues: CASRRGVAVGYNEQFF. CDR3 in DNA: TGCGCCAGCAGACGGGGCGTAGCGGTCGGCTACAATGAGCAGTTCTTC.

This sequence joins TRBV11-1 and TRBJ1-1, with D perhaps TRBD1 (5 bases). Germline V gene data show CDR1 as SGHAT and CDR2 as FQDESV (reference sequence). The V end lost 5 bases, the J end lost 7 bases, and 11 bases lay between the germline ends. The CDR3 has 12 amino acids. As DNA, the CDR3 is TGTGCCAGCAGCCGAGTAGGGGATGAAGCTTTCTTT. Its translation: CASSRVGDEAFF. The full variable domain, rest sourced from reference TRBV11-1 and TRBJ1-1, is EAEVAQSPRYKITEKSQAVAFWCDPISGHATLYWYRQILGQGPELLVQFQDESVVDDSQLPKDRFSAERLKGVDSTLKIQPAELGDSAMYLCASSRVGDEAFFGQGTRLTVV.

This CDR3 is CASSETLGGSSYEQYF. The CDR3 DNA reads as TGCGCCAGCAGTGAGACCCTAGGCGGGAGCTCCTACGAGCAGTACTTC. The chain uses TRBV10-2 and TRBJ2-7; TRBD2 agrees at 7 bases. This CDR3 is built from 16 residues. The junction had 7 bases not matched to a gene; V was cut back by 2 bases and J by 0 bases. CDR1 WSHSY and CDR2 SAAADI come from the germline V gene.

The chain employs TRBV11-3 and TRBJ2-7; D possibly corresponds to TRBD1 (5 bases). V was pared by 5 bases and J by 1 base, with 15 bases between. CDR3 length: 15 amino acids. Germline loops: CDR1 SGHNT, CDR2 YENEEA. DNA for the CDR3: TGTGCCAGCAGCCAACAGGCGGCCTCGTCCTACGAGCAGTACTTC. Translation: CASSQQAASSYEQYF. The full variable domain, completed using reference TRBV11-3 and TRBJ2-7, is EAGVVQSPRYKIIEKKQPVAFWCNPISGHNTLYWYLQNLGQGPELLIRYENEEAVDDSQLPKDRFSAERLKGVDSTLKIQPAELGDSAVYLCASSQQAASSYEQYFGPGTRLTVT.

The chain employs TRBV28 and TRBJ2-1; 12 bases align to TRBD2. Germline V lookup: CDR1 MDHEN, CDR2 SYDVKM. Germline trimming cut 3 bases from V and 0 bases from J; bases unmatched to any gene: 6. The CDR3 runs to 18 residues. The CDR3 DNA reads TGTGCCAGCAGTTTCCCTAGACTAGCGGGAGACTCCTACAATGAGCAGTTCTTC. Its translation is CASSFPRLAGDSYNEQFF.

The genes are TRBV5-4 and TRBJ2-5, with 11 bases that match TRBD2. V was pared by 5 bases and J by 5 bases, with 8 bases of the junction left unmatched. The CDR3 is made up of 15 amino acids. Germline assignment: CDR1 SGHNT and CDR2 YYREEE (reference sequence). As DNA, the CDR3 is TGTGCCAGCAGTCTAGCGGGGGGCGGTTCCGAGACCCAGTACTTC. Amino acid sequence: CASSLAGGGSETQYF.

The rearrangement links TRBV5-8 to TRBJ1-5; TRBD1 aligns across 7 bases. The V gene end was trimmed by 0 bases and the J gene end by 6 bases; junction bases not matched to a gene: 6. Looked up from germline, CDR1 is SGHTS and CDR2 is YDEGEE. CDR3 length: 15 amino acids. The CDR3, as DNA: TGTGCCAGCAGCTTGGGAGGGGGCGGAGGTCAGCCCCAGCATTTT. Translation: CASSLGGGGGQPQHF.

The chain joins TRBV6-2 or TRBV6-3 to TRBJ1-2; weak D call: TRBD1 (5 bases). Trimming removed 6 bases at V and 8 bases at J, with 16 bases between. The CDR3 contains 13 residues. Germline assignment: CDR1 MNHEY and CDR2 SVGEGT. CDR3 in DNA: TGTGCCAGCAGCCAACAGGCTCCTTGGGGCTACACCTTC. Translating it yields CASSQQAPWGYTF.

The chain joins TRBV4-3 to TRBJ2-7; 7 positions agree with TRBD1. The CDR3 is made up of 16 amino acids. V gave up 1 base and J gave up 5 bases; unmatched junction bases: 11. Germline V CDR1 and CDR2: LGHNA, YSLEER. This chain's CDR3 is CASSQAINRGGDEQYF. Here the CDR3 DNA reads TGCGCCAGCAGCCAAGCCATAAACAGGGGTGGCGACGAGCAGTACTTC.

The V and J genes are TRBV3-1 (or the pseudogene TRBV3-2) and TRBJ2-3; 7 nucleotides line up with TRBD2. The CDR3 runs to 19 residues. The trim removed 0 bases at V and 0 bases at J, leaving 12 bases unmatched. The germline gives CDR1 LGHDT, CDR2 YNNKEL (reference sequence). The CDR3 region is CASSQDHRTRGSSTDTQYF. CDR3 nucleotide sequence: TGTGCCAGCAGCCAAGATCACCGGACTAGAGGATCTAGCACAGATACGCAGTATTTT.

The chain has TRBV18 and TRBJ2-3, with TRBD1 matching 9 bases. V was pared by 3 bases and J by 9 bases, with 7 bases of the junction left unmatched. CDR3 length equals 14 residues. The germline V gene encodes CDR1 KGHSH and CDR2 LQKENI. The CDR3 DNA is TGTGCCAGCTCACCGGACAGGGGCACGGGGACGCAGTATTTT. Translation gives CASSPDRGTGTQYF.

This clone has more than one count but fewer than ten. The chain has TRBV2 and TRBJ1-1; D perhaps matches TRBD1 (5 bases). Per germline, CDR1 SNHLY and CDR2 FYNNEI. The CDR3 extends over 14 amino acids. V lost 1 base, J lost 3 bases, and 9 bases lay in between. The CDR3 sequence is CASSEVGGYTEAFF. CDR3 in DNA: TGTGCCAGCAGTGAAGTGGGGGGATACACTGAAGCTTTCTTT.

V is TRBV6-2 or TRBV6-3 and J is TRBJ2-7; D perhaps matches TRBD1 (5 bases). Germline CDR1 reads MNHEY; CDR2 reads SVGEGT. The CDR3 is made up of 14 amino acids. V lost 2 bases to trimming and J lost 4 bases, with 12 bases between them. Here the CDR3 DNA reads TGTGCCAGCAGTTACGAGCGCGGACAATACGAGCAGTACTTC. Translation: CASSYERGQYEQYF.

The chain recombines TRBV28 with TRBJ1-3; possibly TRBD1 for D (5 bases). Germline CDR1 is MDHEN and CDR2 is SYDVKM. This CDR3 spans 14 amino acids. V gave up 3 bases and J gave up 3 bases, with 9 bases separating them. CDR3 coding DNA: TGTGCCAGCAGTTTGGACATTGGTGGAAACACCATATATTTT. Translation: CASSLDIGGNTIYF.

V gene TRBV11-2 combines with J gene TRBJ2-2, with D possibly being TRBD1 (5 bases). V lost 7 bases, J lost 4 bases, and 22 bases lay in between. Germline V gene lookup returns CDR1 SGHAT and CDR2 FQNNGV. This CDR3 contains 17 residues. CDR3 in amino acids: CASTRPGQGSGTGELFF. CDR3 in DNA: TGTGCCAGCACTCGGCCTGGCCAGGGTAGTGGCACCGGGGAGCTGTTTTTT.

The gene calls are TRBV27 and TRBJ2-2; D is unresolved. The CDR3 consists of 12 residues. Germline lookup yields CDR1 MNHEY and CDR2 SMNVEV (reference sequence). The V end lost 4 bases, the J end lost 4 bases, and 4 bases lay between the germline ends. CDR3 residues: CASSSITGELFF. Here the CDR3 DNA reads TGTGCCAGCAGTTCCATCACCGGGGAGCTGTTTTTT.

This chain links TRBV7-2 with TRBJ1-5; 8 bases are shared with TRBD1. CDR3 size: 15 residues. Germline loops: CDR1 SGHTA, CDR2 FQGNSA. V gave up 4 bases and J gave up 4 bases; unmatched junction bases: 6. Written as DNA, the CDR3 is TGTGCCAGCAGCTCCGGACAGGGAGGGAATCAGCCCCAGCATTTT. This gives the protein CASSSGQGGNQPQHF.

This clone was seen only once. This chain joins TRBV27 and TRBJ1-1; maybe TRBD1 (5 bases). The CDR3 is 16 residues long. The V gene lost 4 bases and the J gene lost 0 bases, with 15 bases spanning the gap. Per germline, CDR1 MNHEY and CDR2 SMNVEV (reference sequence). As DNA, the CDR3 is TGTGCCAGCAGTTCCCTAGGGGCATCAATGAACACTGAAGCTTTCTTT. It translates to CASSSLGASMNTEAFF.

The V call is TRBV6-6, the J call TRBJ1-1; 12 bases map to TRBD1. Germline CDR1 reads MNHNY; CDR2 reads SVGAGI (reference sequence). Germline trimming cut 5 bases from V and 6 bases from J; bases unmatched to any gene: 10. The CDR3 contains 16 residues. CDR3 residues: CASSNVRGQGASEAFF. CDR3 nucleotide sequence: TGTGCCAGCAGTAACGTCAGGGGACAGGGGGCGTCTGAAGCTTTCTTT.

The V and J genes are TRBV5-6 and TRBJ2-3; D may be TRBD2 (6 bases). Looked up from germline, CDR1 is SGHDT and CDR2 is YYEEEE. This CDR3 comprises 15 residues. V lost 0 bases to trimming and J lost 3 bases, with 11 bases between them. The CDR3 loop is CASSLGSSVTDTQYF. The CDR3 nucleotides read TGTGCCAGCAGCTTGGGCTCTAGCGTGACAGATACGCAGTATTTT.

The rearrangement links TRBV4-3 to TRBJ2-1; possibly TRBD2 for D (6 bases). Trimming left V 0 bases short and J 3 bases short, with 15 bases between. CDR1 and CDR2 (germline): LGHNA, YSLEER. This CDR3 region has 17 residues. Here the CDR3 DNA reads TGCGCCAGCAGCCAAGATTACCCCCCGGGGGTCTACAATGAGCAGTTCTTC. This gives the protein CASSQDYPPGVYNEQFF.

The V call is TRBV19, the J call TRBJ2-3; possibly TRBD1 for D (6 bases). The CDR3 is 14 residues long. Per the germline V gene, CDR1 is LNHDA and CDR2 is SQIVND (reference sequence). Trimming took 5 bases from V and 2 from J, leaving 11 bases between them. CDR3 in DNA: TGTGCCAGTAGTCCGGACAGAGACACAGATACGCAGTATTTT. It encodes CASSPDRDTDTQYF.

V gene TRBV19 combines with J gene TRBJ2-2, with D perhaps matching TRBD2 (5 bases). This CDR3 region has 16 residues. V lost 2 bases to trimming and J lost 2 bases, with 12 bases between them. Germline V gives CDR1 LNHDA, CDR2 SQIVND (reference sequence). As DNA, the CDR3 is TGTGCCAGTAGTATAAAACGGAGGTTAAACACCGGGGAGCTGTTTTTT. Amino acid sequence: CASSIKRRLNTGELFF. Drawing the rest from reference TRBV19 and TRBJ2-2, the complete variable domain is DGGITQSPKYLFRKEGQNVTLSCEQNLNHDAMYWYRQDPGQGLRLIYYSQIVNDFQKGDIAEGYSVSREKKESFPLTVTSAQKNPTAFYLCASSIKRRLNTGELFFGEGSRLTVL.

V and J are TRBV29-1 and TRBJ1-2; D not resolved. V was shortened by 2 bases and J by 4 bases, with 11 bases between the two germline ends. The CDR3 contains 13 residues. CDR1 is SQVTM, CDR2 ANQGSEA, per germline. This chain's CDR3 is CSVERVSRYGYTF. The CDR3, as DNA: TGCAGCGTTGAACGGGTATCGCGCTATGGCTACACCTTC. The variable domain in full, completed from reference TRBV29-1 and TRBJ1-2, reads SAVISQKPSRDICQRGTSLTIQCQVDSQVTMMFWYRQQPGQSLTLIATANQGSEATYESGFVIDKFPISRPNLTFSTLTVSNMSPEDSSIYLCSVERVSRYGYTFGSGTRLTVV.